This T cell receptor (beta chain) was sequenced in a study of T cell responses to AZD1222 COVID-19 vaccine. Study findings and constraints: The span of vaccine-associated CD4 TCRs extended across spike, with dominance at 160-218 and 743-854. As reported, nearly half of all spike-specific TCRs target variant regions that are unmutated. Most donors were white British, females outnumbered males, and clonal diversity was possibly underestimated. None of the repertoires were sampled until the peak T cell response had passed.

Repertoires were generated with immunoSEQ multiplex PCR, while TCRdb's copy carries only in-frame clones and drops some. The data show around 140,000 clones, with roughly 93% seen just once and more than 4.5% held by the top ten. Concerning this clone itself: Antigen unknown.

This clonotype originated in an adult in good health. Sequencing used peripheral blood, obtained on day 0 of AZD1222 vaccination.

The CDR3 reads CATSFPTFGQTNTEAFF. The DNA of the CDR3 is TGTGCCACCAGTTTCCCGACATTTGGACAGACGAACACTGAAGCTTTCTTT. This sequence joins TRBV24-1 and TRBJ1-1, with D possibly matching TRBD1 (6 bases). CDR1 is KGHDR and CDR2 is SFDVKD in the germline V gene. The CDR3 has 17 amino acids. V was pared by 6 bases and J by 1 base, with 20 bases between.